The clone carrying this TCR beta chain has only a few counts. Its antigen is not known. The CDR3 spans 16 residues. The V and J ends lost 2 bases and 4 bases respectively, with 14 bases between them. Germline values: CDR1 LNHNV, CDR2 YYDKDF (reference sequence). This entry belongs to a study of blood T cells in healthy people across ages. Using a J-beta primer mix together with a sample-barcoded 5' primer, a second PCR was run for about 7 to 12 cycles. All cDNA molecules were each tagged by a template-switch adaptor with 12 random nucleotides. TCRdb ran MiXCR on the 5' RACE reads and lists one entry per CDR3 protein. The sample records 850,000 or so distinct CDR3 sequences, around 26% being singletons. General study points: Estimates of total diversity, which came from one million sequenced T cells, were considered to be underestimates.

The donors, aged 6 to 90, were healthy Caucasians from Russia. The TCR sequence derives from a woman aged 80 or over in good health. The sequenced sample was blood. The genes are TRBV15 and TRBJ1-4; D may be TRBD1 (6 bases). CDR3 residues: CATSRFRDNHNEKLFF. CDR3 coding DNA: TGTGCCACCAGCAGATTCCGGGACAACCATAATGAAAAACTGTTTTTT.